The 8 T cell receptor beta chains in this list originate from one sample, sequenced in a study of T cell repertoires in cytomegalovirus infection. Their antigens remain unidentified. TCRdb ran MiXCR on the reads and lists one entry per CDR3 protein. The sample includes about 920,000 distinct CDR3 sequences, roughly 31% of them seen just once. Sequencing was performed on cultured CD8+ T cells from PBMCs, taken from culture after CMV antigen stimulation. The receptor set was obtained from a human donor in good health (CMV status not recorded). Some clones in this sample may be carry-over from other donors' samples.

Here the CDR3 reads CAREQGREKTQYF. For the CDR3, the DNA is TGTGCCAGAGAACAGGGGCGGGAAAAGACCCAGTACTTC. The J gene is TRBJ2-5, the V gene TRBV2, with D perhaps matching TRBD1 (7 bases). With 9 bases removed from V and 6 bases from J, the gap between germline ends came to 17 bases. This CDR3 region has 13 residues. From germline, CDR1 is SNHLY and CDR2 FYNNEI.

The sample holds many counts of this clonotype. V gene TRBV7-2 combines with J gene TRBJ2-4; D remains ambiguous. This CDR3 is built from 15 residues. V lost 1 base and J lost 1, with 8 bases in between. Germline CDR1 is SGHTA and CDR2 is FQGNSA. Here the CDR3 reads CASSLVSAAKNIQYF. The DNA for the CDR3 is TGTGCCAGCAGCTTAGTGTCGGCCGCCAAAAACATTCAGTACTTC.

Ten or more counts support this clonotype. The chain combines TRBV7-8 with TRBJ2-1; no clear D gene. The CDR3 is 15 amino acids. V lost 0 bases and J 3 bases, leaving 9 bases between the germline ends. Germline V gives CDR1 SGHVS, CDR2 FQNEAQ. In DNA form, the CDR3 reads TGTGCCAGCAGCTTAGCGTTCACACGCTACAATGAGCAGTTCTTC. It yields the protein CASSLAFTRYNEQFF.

This clonotype was seen a handful of times. The J gene is TRBJ1-5, the V gene TRBV6-2 or TRBV6-3, with D possibly TRBD1 on 6 matching bases. CDR3 size: 15 residues. From germline, CDR1 is MNHEY and CDR2 SVGEGT. Trimming pared 6 bases from V and 4 bases from J, leaving 16 bases between. The CDR3 sequence is CASRGGRGGNQPQHF. DNA of the CDR3: TGTGCCAGCAGAGGAGGCAGGGGCGGTAATCAGCCCCAGCATTTT.

This chain uses TRBV9 with TRBJ1-4; D not resolved. Trimming removed 0 bases from V and 0 bases from J, with 6 bases in between. CDR1 SGDLS and CDR2 YYNGEE come from the germline V gene. The CDR3 consists of 15 residues. CDR3 in DNA: TGTGCCAGCAGCGTAGCTGACTCAACTAATGAAAAACTGTTTTTT. Protein: CASSVADSTNEKLFF.

There are a few counts of this clonotype. This chain uses TRBV28 with TRBJ2-1; no definite D call. V was clipped by 3 bases and J by 8 bases, with 23 bases between them. CDR3 length equals 17 residues. Germline-derived CDR1 and CDR2 are MDHEN and SYDVKM. CDR3 sequence: CASSFPSDLYLGDEQFF. DNA of the CDR3: TGTGCCAGCAGTTTCCCCTCTGACCTTTACCTTGGGGATGAGCAGTTCTTC.

Ten or more counts support this clonotype. The rearrangement uses TRBV7-6 and TRBJ2-1; the D gene is possibly TRBD2 (5 bases). V was trimmed by 5 bases and J by 4 bases, leaving 6 bases between them. The V gene's germline CDR1 is SGHVS and CDR2 FNYEAQ. The CDR3 covers 12 residues. CDR3 in amino acids: CASSERYNEQFF. The CDR3 DNA reads TGTGCCAGCAGCGAGCGGTACAATGAGCAGTTCTTC.

The rearrangement links TRBV9 to TRBJ2-4; D ambiguous. The CDR3 sequence is 13 residues long. Trimming left V 2 bases short and J 4 bases short, with 7 bases between. Per the germline V gene, CDR1 is SGDLS and CDR2 is YYNGEE. The CDR3 protein is CASSVRPKNIQYF. The DNA of the CDR3 is TGTGCCAGCAGCGTTCGGCCTAAAAACATTCAGTACTTC.